This is a list of T cell receptor beta chains from one sample in a study of blood T cell repertoires in COVID-19. Only in-frame clones appear in the TCRdb table, and some are missing; sequencing was by immunoSEQ multiplex PCR. The profile shows around 290,000 clones, 75% to 90% of them singletons. Sequences were obtained from peripheral blood. These receptors came from a man aged 40-55 years with acute or convalescent COVID-19. The CDR3 runs from the conserved cysteine through the conserved F or W. Each record gives: CDR3 protein, CDR3 DNA, D gene, V gene, clone size, J gene. The D gene is left open where the match is weak. Some rows have no size entry. The others give once, few or many, or a class for an expanded clone.

CDR3 protein: CASSTTGHQPQHF
CDR3 DNA: TGTGCCAGCAGTACAACGGGACACCAGCCCCAGCATTTT
D gene: .
V gene: TRBV2
clone size: .
J gene: TRBJ1-5

CDR3 protein: CASSFEANYGYAF
CDR3 DNA: TGTGCCAGCAGCTTCGAAGCTAACTATGGCTACGCCTTC
D gene: .
V gene: TRBV7-9
clone size: .
J gene: TRBJ1-2

CDR3 protein: CASTGYLNTGELFF
CDR3 DNA: TGTGCCAGCACAGGCTACTTGAACACCGGGGAGCTGTTTTTT
D gene: .
V gene: TRBV2
clone size: .
J gene: TRBJ2-2

CDR3 protein: CASSLQGAPNYGYTF
CDR3 DNA: TGTGCCAGCTCACTCCAGGGTGCCCCTAACTATGGCTACACCTTC
D gene: .
V gene: TRBV18
clone size: .
J gene: TRBJ1-2

CDR3 protein: CASSLALARGSYEQYF
CDR3 DNA: TGCGCCAGCAGCTTGGCATTGGCACGAGGATCCTACGAGCAGTACTTC
D gene: .
V gene: TRBV5-1
clone size: .
J gene: TRBJ2-7

CDR3 protein: CASSLERGTYEQYF
CDR3 DNA: TGTGCCAGCAGCTTAGAGAGGGGGACCTACGAGCAGTACTTC
D gene: .
V gene: TRBV11-1
clone size: .
J gene: TRBJ2-7

CDR3 protein: CASSLNGWWTVQEAFF
CDR3 DNA: TGTGCCAGCAGCTTAAACGGATGGTGGACAGTCCAAGAAGCTTTCTTT
D gene: .
V gene: TRBV7-2
clone size: .
J gene: TRBJ1-1

CDR3 protein: CAWSTGLNTEAFF
CDR3 DNA: TGTGCCTGGAGTACAGGGCTGAACACTGAAGCTTTCTTT
D gene: .
V gene: TRBV30
clone size: .
J gene: TRBJ1-1

CDR3 protein: CASSLGGTGSYEQYF
CDR3 DNA: TGTGCCAGCAGCTTAGGCGGGACAGGTAGCTACGAGCAGTACTTC
D gene: TRBD1
V gene: TRBV7-2
clone size: .
J gene: TRBJ2-7

CDR3 protein: CSVEATPGEPLHF
CDR3 DNA: TGCAGCGTTGAAGCAACCCCGGGAGAGCCCCTCCACTTT
D gene: .
V gene: TRBV29-1
clone size: .
J gene: TRBJ1-6

CDR3 protein: CASSVGFTGDPKTF
CDR3 DNA: TGTGCCAGCAGCGTAGGATTCACAGGGGACCCTAAAACCTTC
D gene: TRBD1
V gene: TRBV9
clone size: .
J gene: TRBJ1-2

CDR3 protein: CASGLLGGPYEQYF
CDR3 DNA: TGTGCCAGCGGGTTATTGGGGGGACCCTACGAGCAGTACTTC
D gene: .
V gene: TRBV2
clone size: .
J gene: TRBJ2-7

CDR3 protein: CASSSLWTGNVYEQYF
CDR3 DNA: TGTGCCAGCAGTTCCCTTTGGACAGGGAATGTCTACGAGCAGTACTTC
D gene: TRBD1
V gene: TRBV27
clone size: .
J gene: TRBJ2-7

CDR3 protein: CASSQGWAGYNEQFF
CDR3 DNA: TGTGCCAGCAGCCAAGGGTGGGCCGGCTACAATGAGCAGTTCTTC
D gene: .
V gene: TRBV4-2
clone size: once
J gene: TRBJ2-1

CDR3 protein: CASSRRDRGPPDTQYF
CDR3 DNA: TGCGCCAGCAGCCGCCGGGACAGGGGGCCGCCAGATACGCAGTATTTT
D gene: TRBD1
V gene: TRBV4-1
clone size: once
J gene: TRBJ2-3

CDR3 protein: CASSNREWESTDTQYF
CDR3 DNA: TGTGCCAGCAGCAACAGGGAATGGGAGAGCACAGATACGCAGTATTTT
D gene: .
V gene: TRBV7-9
clone size: .
J gene: TRBJ2-3

CDR3 protein: CASREGGVHGELFF
CDR3 DNA: TGTGCCAGCAGGGAGGGCGGGGTCCACGGGGAGCTGTTTTTT
D gene: .
V gene: TRBV27
clone size: .
J gene: TRBJ2-2

CDR3 protein: CASSQVGAGNTIYF
CDR3 DNA: TGCGCCAGCAGCCAAGTAGGGGCGGGAAACACCATATATTTT
D gene: .
V gene: TRBV4-1
clone size: .
J gene: TRBJ1-3

CDR3 protein: CASSALWDSSGNTIYF
CDR3 DNA: TGTGCCAGCAGCGCTTTATGGGACAGCTCTGGAAACACCATATATTTT
D gene: TRBD1
V gene: TRBV13
clone size: .
J gene: TRBJ1-3

CDR3 protein: CASSPPEGHFTDTQYF
CDR3 DNA: TGTGCCAGCAGTCCGCCCGAGGGACATTTCACAGATACGCAGTATTTT
D gene: .
V gene: TRBV27
clone size: few
J gene: TRBJ2-3

CDR3 protein: CASSTRGGGKLFF
CDR3 DNA: TGTGCCAGCAGCACCCGGGGAGGCGGAAAACTGTTTTTT
D gene: .
V gene: TRBV6-2/TRBV6-3
clone size: .
J gene: TRBJ1-4

CDR3 protein: CASSSPGGARYGYTF
CDR3 DNA: TGTGCCAGCAGCTCCCCCGGGGGGGCGCGTTATGGCTACACCTTC
D gene: .
V gene: TRBV5-4
clone size: once
J gene: TRBJ1-2

CDR3 protein: CASSLLAQGITEAFF
CDR3 DNA: TGTGCCAGCAGCTTATTAGCCCAGGGAATTACTGAAGCTTTCTTT
D gene: .
V gene: TRBV7-8
clone size: .
J gene: TRBJ1-1

CDR3 protein: CASSISGLLNQPQHF
CDR3 DNA: TGTGCCAGTAGTATAAGTGGGCTCCTCAATCAGCCCCAGCATTTT
D gene: .
V gene: TRBV19
clone size: .
J gene: TRBJ1-5

CDR3 protein: CASSEATGALGSPLHF
CDR3 DNA: TGTGCCAGCAGTGAAGCGACAGGGGCCCTAGGATCACCCCTCCACTTT
D gene: TRBD1
V gene: TRBV6-1
clone size: .
J gene: TRBJ1-6

CDR3 protein: CSVEDPGGAEGTIYF
CDR3 DNA: TGCAGCGTTGAAGATCCAGGGGGCGCGGAGGGCACCATATATTTT
D gene: TRBD1
V gene: TRBV29-1
clone size: .
J gene: TRBJ1-3

CDR3 protein: CASSPQTSAAKDTQYF
CDR3 DNA: TGTGCCAGCAGCCCGCAGACTAGTGCGGCTAAAGATACGCAGTATTTT
D gene: .
V gene: TRBV5-6
clone size: .
J gene: TRBJ2-3

CDR3 protein: CASNGGQGGGYTF
CDR3 DNA: TGTGCCAGCAACGGCGGACAGGGCGGAGGCTACACCTTC
D gene: TRBD1
V gene: TRBV28
clone size: .
J gene: TRBJ1-2

CDR3 protein: CASTTAGNYEQYF
CDR3 DNA: TGTGCCAGCACGACAGCGGGCAACTACGAGCAGTACTTC
D gene: .
V gene: TRBV2
clone size: .
J gene: TRBJ2-7

CDR3 protein: CASSIVAGGADNEQFF
CDR3 DNA: TGTGCCAGTAGTATAGTTGCAGGGGGCGCTGACAATGAGCAGTTCTTC
D gene: TRBD1
V gene: TRBV19
clone size: .
J gene: TRBJ2-1

CDR3 protein: CASSLYGGGELFF
CDR3 DNA: TGTGCCAGCAGCTTGTACGGGGGCGGGGAGCTGTTTTTT
D gene: .
V gene: TRBV5-5
clone size: .
J gene: TRBJ2-2

CDR3 protein: CASRIGGAGYGYTF
CDR3 DNA: TGTGCCAGCCGCATAGGGGGCGCGGGCTATGGCTACACCTTC
D gene: TRBD1
V gene: TRBV6-5
clone size: .
J gene: TRBJ1-2

CDR3 protein: CASSLRLDSPLHF
CDR3 DNA: TGCGCCAGCAGCCTCCGGTTGGATTCACCCCTCCACTTT
D gene: .
V gene: TRBV10-1
clone size: .
J gene: TRBJ1-6

CDR3 protein: CASNPSGQGLDEQYF
CDR3 DNA: TGTGCCAGCAACCCGTCGGGACAGGGGCTCGACGAGCAGTACTTC
D gene: TRBD1
V gene: TRBV2
clone size: .
J gene: TRBJ2-7

CDR3 protein: CASRWTGLSGELFF
CDR3 DNA: TGTGCCAGCAGGTGGACAGGGTTATCCGGGGAGCTGTTTTTT
D gene: TRBD1
V gene: TRBV28
clone size: .
J gene: TRBJ2-2

CDR3 protein: CASSPGTGGAGTEAFF
CDR3 DNA: TGCGCCAGCAGCCCCGGGACAGGGGGCGCGGGAACTGAAGCTTTCTTT
D gene: TRBD1
V gene: TRBV5-1
clone size: few
J gene: TRBJ1-1

CDR3 protein: CASRPGGSNNEQFF
CDR3 DNA: TGTGCCAGCAGGCCGGGGGGTTCGAACAATGAGCAGTTCTTC
D gene: TRBD2
V gene: TRBV9
clone size: .
J gene: TRBJ2-1

CDR3 protein: CASSPRTGGDYNEQFF
CDR3 DNA: TGTGCCAGCAGCCCCAGGACAGGGGGAGACTACAATGAGCAGTTCTTC
D gene: TRBD1
V gene: TRBV2
clone size: .
J gene: TRBJ2-1

CDR3 protein: CASSLQLTEAFF
CDR3 DNA: TGTGCCAGCAGTTTACAGCTCACTGAAGCTTTCTTT
D gene: .
V gene: TRBV6-5
clone size: once
J gene: TRBJ1-1

CDR3 protein: CASSAQDRGIYEQYF
CDR3 DNA: TGTGCCAGCAGCGCCCAGGACAGGGGAATCTACGAGCAGTACTTC
D gene: TRBD1
V gene: TRBV9
clone size: .
J gene: TRBJ2-7

CDR3 protein: CASSYSQGSHSYEQYF
CDR3 DNA: TGTGCCAGCAGTTACTCACAGGGGTCACACTCCTACGAGCAGTACTTC
D gene: TRBD1
V gene: TRBV6-5
clone size: .
J gene: TRBJ2-7

CDR3 protein: CATSDSRGGVYNEQFF
CDR3 DNA: TGTGCCACCAGTGATTCTCGGGGGGGAGTGTACAATGAGCAGTTCTTC
D gene: TRBD2
V gene: TRBV24-1
clone size: .
J gene: TRBJ2-1

CDR3 protein: CASSLAQGMVEKLFF
CDR3 DNA: TGCGCCAGCAGCTTGGCCCAGGGAATGGTTGAAAAACTGTTTTTT
D gene: .
V gene: TRBV5-1
clone size: .
J gene: TRBJ1-4

CDR3 protein: CASGFLRSGHTGELFF
CDR3 DNA: TGTGCTAGTGGTTTCTTAAGAAGCGGGCACACCGGGGAGCTGTTTTTT
D gene: .
V gene: TRBV12-5
clone size: .
J gene: TRBJ2-2

CDR3 protein: CASRAQEAYGYTF
CDR3 DNA: TGTGCCAGCAGGGCACAGGAAGCCTATGGCTACACCTTC
D gene: .
V gene: TRBV6-5
clone size: .
J gene: TRBJ1-2

CDR3 protein: CATSDSQRRGGYTF
CDR3 DNA: TGTGCCACCAGTGATTCTCAGAGACGAGGAGGCTACACCTTC
D gene: .
V gene: TRBV24-1
clone size: .
J gene: TRBJ1-2

CDR3 protein: CASSASGLNTEAFF
CDR3 DNA: TGTGCCAGCAGCGCATCAGGGTTGAACACTGAAGCTTTCTTT
D gene: .
V gene: TRBV11-3
clone size: .
J gene: TRBJ1-1

CDR3 protein: CASGKRTGWTQYF
CDR3 DNA: TGTGCTAGTGGTAAACGGACAGGGTGGACGCAGTATTTT
D gene: TRBD1
V gene: TRBV12-5
clone size: once
J gene: TRBJ2-3

CDR3 protein: CASSLGSPGSNQPQHF
CDR3 DNA: TGTGCCAGCAGCTTAGGATCCCCCGGGAGCAATCAGCCCCAGCATTTT
D gene: .
V gene: TRBV11-2
clone size: .
J gene: TRBJ1-5

CDR3 protein: CASSSFHGGGNGYTF
CDR3 DNA: TGTGCCAGCAGCTCTTTCCATGGGGGAGGTAACGGCTACACCTTC
D gene: .
V gene: TRBV14
clone size: .
J gene: TRBJ1-2